This TCR beta chain stems from a study of OX40 agonist ivuxolimab in advanced cancers. Study context: Patients in the trial were receiving intravenous ivuxolimab every 2 weeks, at doses of 0.01 to 10 mg/kg.

Study conclusions and caveats: There were, on average, more expanded clones in CD8+ T cells than in CD4+.

TCRdb's copy holds only in-frame clones and misses some; the assay was immunoSEQ multiplex PCR. The sample gives approximately 70,000 clones, roughly 85% of which show up once; 15% to 20% is in the top ten. With 3 bases removed from V and 4 bases from J, the gap between germline ends came to 11 bases. CDR3 size: 14 residues. Looked up from germline, CDR1 is SGHTA and CDR2 is FQGNSA. Points on this clone: No antigen is known for it.

V usage is TRBV7-2 and J usage is TRBJ2-3, with unresolved D. The clonotype was recovered from an adult with an advanced solid tumor such as melanoma, head and neck, liver or kidney cancer. Sequences were derived from CD4+ or CD8+ T cells sorted from blood, sampled in a trial of the OX40 agonist ivuxolimab. The CDR3 region has the DNA TGTGCCAGCAGCTTTAAACCGACGTCAGATACGCAGTATTTT. Translated: CASSFKPTSDTQYF.